The 27 T cell receptor beta chains below come from one sample, sequenced in a study of T cell clones after liver transplantation. The assay was immunoSEQ multiplex PCR, and TCRdb's table has in-frame clones only and misses some. The sample lists some 120,000 clones; approximately 90% were seen once. This specimen consisted of CD4+ T cells from blood, obtained 12 months after liver transplant. These receptors originate from a human patient who received a liver transplant. Some T cells may have originated in the graft donor.

The chain uses TRBV7-9 and TRBJ1-4; TRBD1 might be the D (5 bases). CDR1 and CDR2 from the germline V gene are SEHNR and FQNEAQ (reference sequence). The CDR3 runs to 16 residues. V lost 1 base, J lost 4 bases, and 13 bases lay in between. In nucleotides, the CDR3 is TGTGCCAGCAGCTTAGGGAAGGGGTTAATTAATGAAAAACTGTTTTTT. It encodes CASSLGKGLINEKLFF. Complete variable domain (other parts from reference TRBV7-9 and TRBJ1-4): DTGVSQNPRHKITKRGQNVTFRCDPISEHNRLYWYRQTLGQGPEFLTYFQNEAQLEKSRLLSDRFSAERPKGSFSTLEIQRTEQGDSAMYLCASSLGKGLINEKLFFGSGTQLSVL.

V gene TRBV27 combines with J gene TRBJ1-1; possibly TRBD1 for D (6 bases). The CDR3 is 14 residues long. The V gene lost 5 bases and the J gene lost 5 bases, with 15 bases spanning the gap. CDR1 is MNHEY, CDR2 SMNVEV, per germline (reference sequence). The CDR3 bases are TGTGCCAGCAGTCCGACAGGAGTTGTAACTGAAGCTTTCTTT. Protein product: CASSPTGVVTEAFF.

The chain has TRBV28 and TRBJ1-2; D is undetermined. The germline gives CDR1 MDHEN, CDR2 SYDVKM. V lost 8 bases, J lost 1 base, and 14 bases lay in between. The CDR3 runs 14 residues. The CDR3 sequence is CASVPGPLNYGYTF. As DNA, the CDR3 is TGTGCCAGCGTCCCCGGGCCACTTAACTATGGCTACACCTTC.

This clone appeared a few times. The rearrangement joins TRBV6-5 to TRBJ2-7; D is tentatively TRBD1 or TRBD2 (6 bases each). The CDR3 is made up of 13 amino acids. V was shortened by 0 bases and J by 9 bases, with 12 bases between the two germline ends. Germline-derived CDR1 and CDR2 are MNHEY and SVGAGI. CDR3 bases: TGTGCCAGCAGTTACTCTTTTGAGGGGGGGCAGTACTTC. Translation: CASSYSFEGGQYF.

The chain uses TRBV21-1 and TRBJ1-5; the table's D gene call, TRBD1, was not cross checked with the DNA. TRBV21-1 is tagged as a pseudogene. The CDR3 is 13 residues long. The CDR3 DNA is TGTGCCAGCAGCAACCAGGGAAATCAGCCCCAGCATTTT. Amino acid sequence: CASSNQGNQPQHF.

The rearrangement uses TRBV7-8 and TRBJ1-5; possible D gene TRBD1, 5 bases. CDR3 length: 15 residues. Germline V gene sequence: CDR1 SGHVS, CDR2 FQNEAQ. The V and J ends lost 3 bases and 2 bases respectively, with 11 bases between them. DNA of the CDR3: TGTGCCAGCAGCTTGGGGGGACGGGGCAATCAGCCCCAGCATTTT. Its translation is CASSLGGRGNQPQHF.

This clone appeared a single time. V and J are TRBV10-3 and TRBJ2-7; 8 bases agree with TRBD2. Germline V gene lookup returns CDR1 ENHRY and CDR2 SYGVKD. V dropped 4 bases and J dropped 3; count of bases not matched to a gene: 5. The CDR3 has 14 residues. DNA of the CDR3: TGTGCCATCAGTGTAGGAGCGGGAGTCTACGAGCAGTACTTC. As protein: CAISVGAGVYEQYF.

The rearrangement joins TRBV7-9 to TRBJ1-1, with 7 bases fitting TRBD1. The CDR3 sequence is 16 residues long. The germline V gene encodes CDR1 SEHNR and CDR2 FQNEAQ (reference sequence). Trimming took 2 bases from V and 4 from J; bases not matched to a gene: 10. CDR3: CASSLLPQGLSTEAFF. The CDR3 DNA sequence: TGTGCCAGCAGCTTACTGCCACAGGGGTTGAGCACTGAAGCTTTCTTT.

The chain is built from TRBV7-2 and TRBJ1-3, with D uncertain. Germline V gene data show CDR1 as SGHTA and CDR2 as FQGNSA. The CDR3 runs 14 residues. Trimming removed 1 base from V and 5 bases from J, with 9 bases in between. CDR3 residues: CASSLEVLRNTIYF. The CDR3 DNA is TGTGCCAGCAGCTTAGAGGTGTTACGAAACACCATATATTTT.

The chain employs TRBV28 and TRBJ2-5; D is ambiguous. CDR3 length equals 14 residues. Germline CDR1 is MDHEN and CDR2 is SYDVKM. Trimming left V 1 base short and J 5 bases short, with 11 bases between. CDR3 loop: CASSLLGRPETQYF. The CDR3 DNA reads TGTGCCAGCAGTTTATTGGGAAGGCCGGAGACCCAGTACTTC. The variable domain in full, with the rest retrieved from reference TRBV28 and TRBJ2-5, is DVKVTQSSRYLVKRTGEKVFLECVQDMDHENMFWYRQDPGLGLRLIYFSYDVKMKEKGDIPEGYSVSREKKERFSLILESASTNQTSMYLCASSLLGRPETQYFGPGTRLLVL.

The genes are TRBV7-2 and TRBJ2-7; 7 bases map to TRBD1. This CDR3 is built from 14 residues. J was trimmed by 4 bases and V by 1 base; bases with no gene match: 4. Germline lookup yields CDR1 SGHTA and CDR2 FQGNSA. CDR3 bases: TGTGCCAGCAGCTTAGAGGGGGCAGCTTACGAGCAGTACTTC. This sequence encodes CASSLEGAAYEQYF.

This chain uses TRBV7-8 with TRBJ1-1, with TRBD1 as a possible D gene (6 bases). The V end lost 3 bases, the J end lost 6 bases, and 11 bases lay between the germline ends. Germline V CDR1 and CDR2: SGHVS, FQNEAQ. The CDR3 loop spans 13 amino acids. CDR3 nucleotides: TGTGCCAGCAGCTTTGGGGGGGCACCTGAAGCTTTCTTT. It translates to CASSFGGAPEAFF.

This clone has a single count. This chain uses TRBV6-4 with TRBJ2-7; D may be TRBD2 (6 bases). V lost 10 bases, J lost 0 bases, and 19 bases lay in between. Germline-derived CDR1 and CDR2 are MRHNA and SNTAGT. This CDR3 has 15 residues. The DNA for the CDR3 is TGTGCCACAAGGAGGGCAGCGGAAAACTCCTACGAGCAGTACTTC. Translating gives CATRRAAENSYEQYF.

This clone appeared a single time. The chain employs TRBV9 and TRBJ2-5; no clear D gene. The germline gives CDR1 SGDLS, CDR2 YYNGEE. The V end lost 3 bases, the J end lost 7 bases, and 13 bases lay between the germline ends. The CDR3 consists of 13 residues. The CDR3 loop is CASSARVDTTQYF. The DNA of the CDR3 is TGTGCCAGCAGCGCTCGAGTGGATACGACCCAGTACTTC.

This clone is a singleton in its sample. This chain links TRBV5-1 with TRBJ2-3; 14 bases agree with TRBD2. Germline trimming cut 4 bases from V and 3 bases from J; bases unmatched to any gene: 10. The CDR3 runs to 18 residues. Per the germline V gene, CDR1 is SGHRS and CDR2 is YFSETQ. CDR3 nucleotides: TGCGCCAGCAGCACGCCCCCGGGACTAGCGGGAGAGACAGATACGCAGTATTTT. Its protein product is CASSTPPGLAGETDTQYF. Filled out from reference TRBV5-1 and TRBJ2-3, the complete variable domain reads KAGVTQTPRYLIKTRGQQVTLSCSPISGHRSVSWYQQTPGQGLQFLFEYFSETQRNKGNFPGRFSGRQFSNSRSEMNVSTLELGDSALYLCASSTPPGLAGETDTQYFGPGTRLTVL.

This rearrangement joins TRBV28 to TRBJ2-1; no clear D. The CDR3 contains 13 residues. The ends were cut back, 2 bases at V and 4 bases at J, with 6 bases in the middle. Germline assignment: CDR1 MDHEN and CDR2 SYDVKM. The CDR3 DNA is TGTGCCAGCAGTTTACTTGAGTACAATGAGCAGTTCTTC. This codes for CASSLLEYNEQFF. Full variable domain (remainder filled in from reference TRBV28 and TRBJ2-1): DVKVTQSSRYLVKRTGEKVFLECVQDMDHENMFWYRQDPGLGLRLIYFSYDVKMKEKGDIPEGYSVSREKKERFSLILESASTNQTSMYLCASSLLEYNEQFFGPGTRLTVL.

This chain uses TRBV19 with TRBJ2-1, with 8 bases matching TRBD2. V lost 5 bases and J lost 9; bases outside the gene matches: 9. This CDR3 region has 14 residues. The germline gives CDR1 LNHDA, CDR2 SQIVND (reference sequence). The CDR3 DNA sequence: TGTGCCAGTAGTCACGGGAGGGCCCACAGTGAGCAGTTCTTC. This gives the protein CASSHGRAHSEQFF. Full variable domain (rest looked up from reference TRBV19 and TRBJ2-1): DGGITQSPKYLFRKEGQNVTLSCEQNLNHDAMYWYRQDPGQGLRLIYYSQIVNDFQKGDIAEGYSVSREKKESFPLTVTSAQKNPTAFYLCASSHGRAHSEQFFGPGTRLTVL.

The chain is built from TRBV28 and TRBJ2-5, with 7 bases matching TRBD1. The CDR3 has 14 residues. The germline V gene has CDR1 MDHEN and CDR2 SYDVKM. The V gene end was trimmed by 3 bases and the J gene end by 3 bases; junction bases not matched to a gene: 4. The CDR3 region has the DNA TGTGCCAGCAGTTTGGGACAGAAAGAAGAGACCCAGTACTTC. Residues: CASSLGQKEETQYF.

This clone is a singleton in its sample. The J gene is TRBJ1-4, the V gene TRBV19, with 9 positions matching TRBD1. This CDR3 is 14 amino acids long. Losses at the gene ends were 9 bases for V and 7 bases for J; bases not matched to a gene: 9. CDR1 is LNHDA, CDR2 SQIVND, per germline (reference sequence). The CDR3 DNA reads TGTGCCAGCGAGAACAGGGGGCAAAGTGAAAAACTGTTTTTT. It codes for CASENRGQSEKLFF.

Points on this clone: Distinct nucleotide sequences in the sample also encode this CDR3. The J gene is TRBJ2-3, the V gene TRBV19; 14 bases line up with TRBD2. The CDR3 loop spans 17 amino acids. Germline V CDR1 and CDR2: LNHDA, SQIVND (reference sequence). V lost 4 bases to trimming and J lost 0 bases; unmatched junction nucleotides: 3. DNA for the CDR3: TGTGCCAGTAGTAGTGGGACTAGCGGGAGAAGCACAGATACGCAGTATTTT. It codes for CASSSGTSGRSTDTQYF.

The chain couples TRBV28 to TRBJ2-2, with D tentatively TRBD2 (6 bases). The V gene lost 8 bases and the J gene lost 7 bases, with 14 bases spanning the gap. Per germline, CDR1 MDHEN and CDR2 SYDVKM. The CDR3 loop spans 13 amino acids. Here the CDR3 DNA reads TGTGCCAGCGGAGCGGAGGGGATCGGGGAGCTGTTTTTT. Its translation is CASGAEGIGELFF.

The chain links TRBV2 to TRBJ2-5; D is unclear. V lost 2 bases and J lost 0, with 7 bases in between. Germline CDR1 SNHLY, CDR2 FYNNEI. The CDR3 totals 14 residues. CDR3 in DNA: TGTGCCAGCAGTGAAAGGGCGTACCAAGAGACCCAGTACTTC. Protein product: CASSERAYQETQYF. Full variable domain (missing parts from reference TRBV2 and TRBJ2-5): EPEVTQTPSHQVTQMGQEVILRCVPISNHLYFYWYRQILGQKVEFLVSFYNNEISEKSEIFDDQFSVERPDGSNFTLKIRSTKLEDSAMYFCASSERAYQETQYFGPGTRLLVL.

This clone was counted a single time. The gene calls are TRBV28 and TRBJ2-1; 8 nucleotides agree with TRBD2. The J segment lost 5 bases and the V segment lost 5 bases, leaving 8 bases of the junction unmatched. Germline loops: CDR1 MDHEN, CDR2 SYDVKM. CDR3 size: 15 residues. This chain's CDR3 is CASSQSGRVHNEQFF. The CDR3 region has the DNA TGTGCCAGCAGTCAAAGCGGGAGAGTCCACAATGAGCAGTTCTTC.

The genes are TRBV7-2 and TRBJ2-7; TRBD2 agrees at 9 bases. Germline values: CDR1 SGHTA, CDR2 FQGNSA. The CDR3 is 14 residues long. Losses at the gene ends were 5 bases for V and 1 base for J; bases not matched to a gene: 3. The CDR3 DNA follows: TGTGCCAGCAGCCGACTAGCGGCGTCCTACGAGCAGTACTTC. The encoded protein is CASSRLAASYEQYF.

V gene TRBV14 combines with J gene TRBJ1-2, with 7 bases that match TRBD1. The CDR3 sequence is 13 residues long. Germline V gene data show CDR1 as SGHDN and CDR2 as FVKESK. Losses at the gene ends were 4 bases for V and 4 bases for J; bases not matched to a gene: 3. DNA for the CDR3: TGTGCCAGCAGCCGACAGGGAATCTATGGCTACACCTTC. It specifies CASSRQGIYGYTF.

This chain uses TRBV7-2 with TRBJ1-1, with no clear D. The V end was cut by 5 bases, the J end by 1 base, with 11 bases between. CDR3 size: 14 residues. Germline V CDR1 and CDR2: SGHTA, FQGNSA. The CDR3 loop is CASSPLAQNTEAFF. The DNA of the CDR3 is TGTGCCAGCAGCCCCCTCGCACAGAACACTGAAGCTTTCTTT.

CDR3 residues: CASSPRQGSYNEQFF. For the CDR3, the DNA is TGTGCCAGCAGCCCACGACAGGGATCCTACAATGAGCAGTTCTTC. The chain couples TRBV11-3 to TRBJ2-1; TRBD1 matches at 7 bases. Germline assignment: CDR1 SGHNT and CDR2 YENEEA. The J segment lost 1 base and the V segment lost 5 bases, leaving 5 bases of the junction unmatched. The CDR3 contains 15 residues.